This T cell receptor (beta chain) was identified during a study of shared clonotypes between healthy human individuals (dated by TCRdb to the early 2020s). In the study overall: The cohort included three men and two women between 18 and 49 years of age. For each donor, CD4 naive and CD4 memory were each run on three plates, CD8 naive on two plates, and CD8 memory on one plate. To increase sequencing depth and limit assay-specific biases, different laboratories used diverse techniques to prepare libraries and sequence TCR repertoires. Each donor's leukapheresis produced roughly between roughly 0.9 and 8.9 billion PBMCs. To estimate repertoire size and how much clonotypes are shared between individuals, the study performed deep sequencing of blood TCR repertoires from about 5 healthy adults. Overall results and qualifications from the work: The genetic and exposure-history diversity represented was limited by the small number of donors. Pairwise subsampling indicated that sequencing depth was expected to affect the degree of clonotype sharing among donors. Sharing across four donors was observed for about 5% of naive CD4, 3% to 4% of naive CD8, 2% to 2.5% of memory CD4, and about 0.4% of memory CD8 clonotypes. Incomplete sequencing was indicated by rarefaction of sorted-subset datasets, despite the large sequencing depth. Higher generation probabilities were observed for clonotypes shared by all four sorted-subset donors than for non-shared clonotypes. Estimated clonotype richness was generally larger for naive than for memory subsets. Sampling was limited to blood, and TCR repertoires in tissue likely differ from TCR repertoires in blood.

Using the deep immunoSEQ assay, TCR CDR3 regions were amplified from genomic DNA by multiplex PCR. Genomic DNA extracted from each cell subset was distributed evenly over all wells of several immunoSEQ 96-well plates, and each plate served as one replicate. For sorted subsets, around 200 ng genomic DNA, equal to 25,000 to 35,000 T cell genomes, was loaded into each replicate PCR. The purified libraries were quantified using a Qubit 3.0 fluorometer, sized with a Bioanalyzer 2100, and then quantified again using the KAPA Library Quantification kit. Every immunoSEQ 96-well plate was sequenced on a dedicated single-read 150-cycle Illumina NextSeq 550 flow cell. Under the source paper's analysis protocol: The immunoSEQ output contained only junctional sequences without quality scores, so filtering could not match that applied to full-length reads. Sequences were annotated with PyIR, a Python wrapper for IgBLAST v1.9, and V/J genes and CDR3 were assigned using IMGT germline references. Reads were removed for weak V/J assignments (E-value above 1e-6), missing CDR3, stop codons, out-of-frame junctions, or ambiguous translated residues. A V3J clonotype was defined by an identical inferred V gene, J gene, and CDR3 amino acid sequence. To compute the percentage overlap between repertoires, the number of shared unique clonotypes was divided by the size of the smaller repertoire. RTK rarefaction, the Chao1 estimator, and Recon v2.1 estimates of unobserved clonotypes were used to assess repertoire richness. Generation probabilities for all TCRbeta clonotypes obtained by the gDNA method from four donors were computed using OLGA. TCRdb stores this immuneACCESS table with in-frame sequences only. Part of the clones is absent; in the studies checked, under half of the shortfall reflects unresolved V genes, and no reason is known for the rest. V and J calls plus clone size are reproduced from that table; the DNA served to infer D and trimming. The sample table contains some 2,000,000 clones; only one count was recorded for about 94% of them. The ten largest clones capture approximately 1.2% of the sample.

CD8 naive samples consisted of CD45RO-negative cells that were positively selected for CCR7, yielding a CD45RA+CCR7+ population without TemRA cells. The donors were healthy, HIV-negative adults who had no recently reported acute infections or vaccinations. Every donor was a Caucasian adult living in Nashville, Tennessee, USA. After blood collection by leukapheresis, PBMCs were isolated using Ficoll-Histopaque density gradient centrifugation and then cryopreserved in the vapor phase of liquid nitrogen. Analytical flow cytometry was used to check the purity and quantity of every magnetically sorted T cell population. Genomic DNA was isolated from every sorted fraction and measured by UV absorbance on a Nanodrop 2000c. Comments on this clone: What antigen it recognizes has not been identified. Nothing much larger sits one base from this clone, and base qualities are not available.

The germline V and J ends show losses of 5 bases and 0 bases respectively, and no gene match explains 6 bases of the junction. From a lookup of the germline V gene, CDR1 and CDR2 are MDHEN and SYDVKM. The CDR3 sequence holds 16 residues, the cysteine and phenylalanine included. The kept DNA is CDR3 alone, 48 bases in frame from the first base. The chain uses TRBV28 and TRBJ1-3, with 8 bases matching TRBD1. The sequenced sample consisted of naive CD8+ T cells sorted from blood. Reading the label with the study, this specimen's cell subset or site is: CD45RA+CCR7+. The source is a man aged 18 to 29 in good health. The encoded CDR3 is CASSPGQATSGNTIYF. The bases read TGTGCCAGCAGTCCGGGACAGGCGACCTCTGGAAACACCATATATTTT.